The rows below give T cell receptor beta chains drawn from one sample of a study of T cell responses to AZD1222 COVID-19 vaccine. This table comes from immunoSEQ multiplex PCR, and its TCRdb copy is limited to in-frame clones, with some not included. Of around 71,000 clones in the sample, roughly 80% were seen once. This specimen was peripheral blood, taken 28 days after the second AZD1222 dose. These receptor sequences come from an adult who received the AZD1222 COVID-19 vaccine. Each CDR3 is given with its conserved first and last residue. The order of the fields is J gene, clone size, V gene, CDR3 length, D gene, CDR3 DNA, CDR3 protein. D genes are given only for firm matches. The listing skips clone size in some rows; elsewhere it reads once, few, many or a size class.

TRBJ1-5 NA TRBV6-1 18 TRBD1 TGTGCCAGCAGTGAAAACCCACCCGGGACAGTAAGCAATCAGCCCCAGCATTTT CASSENPPGTVSNQPQHF
TRBJ1-2 NA TRBV2 18 TRBD1 TGTGCCAGCAGTGAAGTTTCGGGACAGCTCCTGAGGGACTATGGCTACACCTTC CASSEVSGQLLRDYGYTF
TRBJ2-3 NA TRBV6-1 16 TRBD2 TGTGCCAGCAGTGAATATAGCGGGGGGCTCACAGATACGCAGTATTTT CASSEYSGGLTDTQYF
TRBJ1-1 NA TRBV18 14 NA TGTGCCAGCTCACCAGGTGATAAGGGGCTGGGAGCTTTCTTT CASSPGDKGLGAFF
TRBJ2-3 NA TRBV25-1 13 NA TGTGCCACTACGATGTGGGAATCAGATACGCAGTATTTT CATTMWESDTQYF
TRBJ1-2 NA TRBV7-6 17 TRBD1 TGTGCCAGCAGCTTGGGGGCCGGGACAGCTACCCTCGGTGGCTACACCTTC CASSLGAGTATLGGYTF
TRBJ2-7 NA TRBV13 14 NA TGTGCCAGCAGCTTGAGGGGGTCTAGGTACGAGCAGTACTTC CASSLRGSRYEQYF
TRBJ2-5 NA TRBV24-1 14 TRBD2 TGTGCCACCAGTGATCCTGGGACTAGTGAGACCCAGTACTTC CATSDPGTSETQYF
TRBJ2-3 NA TRBV3-1/TRBV3-2 15 TRBD2 TGTGCCAGTCAATCCACTAGCGGGGGGGCCTATACGCAGTATTTT CASQSTSGGAYTQYF
TRBJ1-4 NA TRBV5-1 15 NA TGCGCCAGCAGCTTGGGAGGGTCAACTAATGAAAAACTGTTTTTT CASSLGGSTNEKLFF
TRBJ2-7 few TRBV28 14 TRBD1 TGTGCCAGCAGTTCAGGGGGCGCGAGCCACGAGCAGTACTTC CASSSGGASHEQYF
TRBJ1-4 NA TRBV5-1 14 TRBD1 TGCGCCAGCAGCGTAGGGACAGGGTTTGAAAAACTGTTTTTT CASSVGTGFEKLFF
TRBJ2-1 NA TRBV5-8 14 TRBD2 TGTGCCAGCAGCTTAACCCTAGCGGGGGGACTGCAGTTCTTC CASSLTLAGGLQFF
TRBJ2-1 NA TRBV5-4 13 NA TGTGCCAGCAGCTTGGACCGGACTGGTGAGCAGTTCTTC CASSLDRTGEQFF
TRBJ2-5 NA TRBV2 12 NA TGTGCCAGCAGGGGGGAGAAAGAGACCCAGTACTTC CASRGEKETQYF
TRBJ1-1 NA TRBV5-1 15 NA TGCGCCAGCAGTTGGGGGCAGGGATTGAACACTGAAGCTTTCTTT CASSWGQGLNTEAFF
TRBJ2-1 NA TRBV4-1 16 NA TGCGCCAGCAGCCCTTTTCAGGGTAGCTCCTACAATGAGCAGTTCTTC CASSPFQGSSYNEQFF
TRBJ1-2 NA TRBV7-9 17 NA TGTGCCAGCAGCCACACCGAAACAAGGGGGGCACTTTATGGCTACACCTTC CASSHTETRGALYGYTF
TRBJ2-1 NA TRBV5-1 14 NA TGCGCCAGCAGCTTTCCCGACAGTCACAATGAGCAGTTCTTC CASSFPDSHNEQFF
TRBJ2-1 NA TRBV5-8 14 NA TGTGCCAGCAGCTTGGTTCCGCTGCCGCGGGAGCAGTTCTTC CASSLVPLPREQFF
TRBJ2-1 NA TRBV12-3/TRBV12-4 12 NA TGTGCCAGCAGCACCACTGGGGTAGTGCAGTTCTTC CASSTTGVVQFF
TRBJ2-2 once TRBV25-1 13 NA TGTGCCAGCGAGGGGACGAACACCGGGGAGCTGTTTTTT CASEGTNTGELFF
TRBJ1-5 NA TRBV6-5 15 TRBD1 TGTGCCAGCACCCTGACAGGGTATAGCAATCAGCCCCAGCATTTT CASTLTGYSNQPQHF
TRBJ1-2 NA TRBV12-2 14 NA TGTGCAAGTCGCTTAGCGGCAGGGAACTGGGGCTACACCTTC CASRLAAGNWGYTF
TRBJ2-1 NA TRBV19 14 NA TGTGCCACCGCGGACGATTACCGCTACAATGAGCAGTTCTTC CATADDYRYNEQFF
TRBJ2-7 NA TRBV7-8 15 TRBD2 TGTGCCAGCAGCCCCGCCGGGACTAGCGACTACGAGCAGTACTTC CASSPAGTSDYEQYF
TRBJ1-2 NA TRBV27 13 NA TGTGCCAGCAGTGAAACGGTTAACTATGGCTACACCTTC CASSETVNYGYTF
TRBJ1-1 NA TRBV4-3 13 NA TGCGCCAGCACGGACACCCAGAACACTGAAGCTTTCTTT CASTDTQNTEAFF
TRBJ1-1 NA TRBV5-1 14 TRBD1 TGCGCCAGCAGCTTGTTCGGGACAGGGAATGAAGCTTTCTTT CASSLFGTGNEAFF
TRBJ2-3 NA TRBV10-3 12 NA TGTGCCATCAGTATCGAGACAGATACGCAGTATTTT CAISIETDTQYF
TRBJ2-3 NA TRBV11-2 13 TRBD2 TGTGCCAGCAGCCTTTCCCGCGGGGGTACCCCTGATTTT CASSLSRGGTPDF
TRBJ2-2 NA TRBV5-5 16 TRBD2 TGTGCCAGCAGCTTGGTTGCGGGGGGGCTGACCGGGGAGCTGTTTTTT CASSLVAGGLTGELFF
TRBJ2-4 NA TRBV6-5 15 TRBD1 TGTGCCAGCAGTAGGGGACAGCGAGCCAAAAACATTCAGTACTTC CASSRGQRAKNIQYF
TRBJ1-6 once TRBV19 16 TRBD1 TGTGCCAGTAGTATAACAGGCGGGACAGGGGGTTCACCCCTCCACTTT CASSITGGTGGSPLHF